Sequencing of this T cell receptor beta chain was carried out in a study of graft-versus-host responses after intestinal transplantation. Study as a whole: Multivisceral, liver-intestinal, or isolated intestinal transplants were performed in recipients. All of the recipients had induction that used anti-thymocyte globulin, then tacrolimus and steroids for 2 to 3 years. Study results and limitations: Some GvH clones appeared in ileal mucosa or blood before recipient bone marrow.

To note about this clone: Its antigen is unidentified.

Profiled with immunoSEQ multiplex PCR; TCRdb holds only in-frame clones, not every one. The sample lists approximately 110,000 clones, about 92% occurring once. The CDR3 runs to 14 residues. Germline V gene lookup returns CDR1 SGHDN and CDR2 FVKESK. V shed 1 base and J 4 bases; nucleotides not matched to a gene: 3. Sequenced here: unstimulated CD8+ T cells sorted from spleen or lymph node cells, sampled before transplant. The sequence was obtained from a human donor who was the organ donor for an intestinal transplant. The chain employs TRBV14 and TRBJ2-7, with TRBD1 identical over 8 bases. The CDR3 sequence: CASSQAGGGYEQYF. CDR3 sequence (DNA): TGTGCCAGCAGCCAAGCAGGGGGCGGTTACGAGCAGTACTTC. The full variable domain, in which reference TRBV14 and TRBJ2-7 provide the parts outside the CDR3, is EAGVTQFPSHSVIEKGQTVTLRCDPISGHDNLYWYRRVMGKEIKFLLHFVKESKQDESGMPNNRFLAERTGGTYSTLKVQPAELEDSGVYFCASSQAGGGYEQYFGPGTRLTVT.